The rows below give T cell receptor beta chains drawn from one sample of a study of shared clonotypes between healthy human individuals. Here immunoSEQ multiplex PCR was the method, and the copy in TCRdb shows in-frame clones only, minus some. The sample yields 2 million to 2.5 million clones, around 93% seen once. What was sequenced was naive CD4+ T cells from PBMCs. The receptors shown here come from a man aged 18 to 29 in good health. Some clones in this sample may be carry-over from other donors' samples. Each CDR3 is given with its conserved first and last residue.

>TRBV7-3
CASSRGQGPYEQYF
>TRBV5-4
CASSLEGGLQETQYF
>TRBV4-2
CASSQDGTGGYGYTF
>TRBV19
CATSGQINEKLFF
>TRBV2
CASRETEYSNQPQHF
>TRBV11-2
CASSLDFGGADYGYTF
>TRBV6-1
CASSVVQGRGETQYF
>TRBV7-9
CASSLGPGTYEQFF
>TRBV7-2
CASSLGRPGELFF
>TRBV29-1
CSVVITRGTEAFF
>TRBV7-3
CASSLIAGPVNEQFF
>TRBV19
CASSIRWTAANTGELFF
>TRBV4-3
CASSQEAGFNQPQHF
>TRBV28
CASSRLQVAGAYEQYF
>TRBV27
CASTYREGAGELFF
>TRBV11-2
CASSLEADSSYNEQFF
>TRBV19
CASSRDRGRGGYTF
>TRBV29-1
CSVESYREAFF
>TRBV28
CASAWGGENIQYF
>TRBV28
CASTRREGEQYF
>TRBV11-3
CASSLSSSQITANYGYTF
>TRBV5-1
CASSLGRVFFQETQYF
>TRBV27
CAASFPGQGDEQYF
>TRBV25-1
CASIYTGGVDTQYF
>TRBV5-1
CASSISGTETQYF
>TRBV29-1
CSVEVVRETQYF